Listed below are T cell receptor beta chains from one sample, sequenced in a study of molecular identifiers for immune sequencing clone quantification. TCRdb independently ran MiXCR on the PCR reads; one entry per CDR3 protein. The sample includes 40,000 to 45,000 distinct CDR3 sequences, 24% seen only once; the top ten take more than 0.75%. The specimen sequenced was naive CD8+ T cells from blood, with Jurkat cell RNA spiked in. Source of these receptors: a human donor in good health. Some libraries in this study had Jurkat cell RNA spiked in. Both conserved end residues are part of each CDR3. D genes are given only for firm matches. Expanded clones get a size class; other rows say once, few or many, or leave the size out.

V	D	size	J	CDR3	DNA
TRBV5-5	TRBD1	many	TRBJ1-1	CASSWTGQRNTEAFF	TGTGCCAGCAGCTGGACAGGGCAGAGGAACACTGAAGCTTTCTTT
TRBV6-5	-	many	TRBJ2-1	CASSRGPHNNEQFF	TGTGCCAGCAGTAGGGGACCGCACAACAATGAGCAGTTCTTC
TRBV4-3	-	many	TRBJ2-3	CASSQSPGPSTDTQYF	TGCGCCAGCAGCCAATCCCCAGGGCCTAGCACAGATACGCAGTATTTT
TRBV27	TRBD2	many	TRBJ2-2	CASSLSPSGSRTGELFF	TGTGCCAGCAGTTTATCTCCTAGCGGGAGTCGAACCGGGGAGCTGTTTTTT
TRBV3-1	TRBD1	few	TRBJ2-3	CASSPVQGVGLDTQYF	TGTGCCAGCAGCCCCGTACAGGGGGTAGGATTGGATACGCAGTATTTT
TRBV4-3	-	medium-sized	TRBJ2-7	CASSQDLGPLDEQYF	TGCGCCAGCAGCCAAGATCTGGGCCCGCTGGACGAGCAGTACTTC
TRBV2	-	-	TRBJ1-1	CASSSPGNTEAFF	TGTGCCAGCAGTAGTCCAGGGAACACTGAAGCTTTCTTT
TRBV4-1	TRBD2	-	TRBJ2-7	CASSSGTPGRSSYEQYF	TGCGCCAGCAGCTCCGGGACCCCCGGGAGGAGCTCCTACGAGCAGTACTTC
TRBV9	-	many	TRBJ2-2	CASSVEGTNTGELFF	TGTGCCAGCAGCGTAGAGGGGACTAACACCGGGGAGCTGTTTTTT
TRBV28	-	many	TRBJ2-4	CASSFLGDAKNIQYF	TGTGCCAGCAGTTTTCTGGGGGATGCCAAAAACATTCAGTACTTC
TRBV30	TRBD2	few	TRBJ2-3	CAWGGEGTQYF	TGTGCCTGGGGGGGGGAAGGGACGCAGTATTTT
TRBV6-5	-	many	TRBJ2-7	CASSYDPDSLEQYF	TGTGCCAGCAGTTACGACCCGGACTCTTTGGAGCAGTACTTC
TRBV4-1	-	many	TRBJ2-7	CASSQEKGYEQYF	TGCGCCAGCAGCCAAGAGAAGGGTTACGAGCAGTACTTC
TRBV7-6	-	many	TRBJ1-1	CASSRGLQYNTEAFF	TGTGCCAGCAGCCGAGGATTGCAATATAACACTGAAGCTTTCTTT
TRBV7-9	TRBD1	-	TRBJ1-1	CASSWTGGTTEAFF	TGTGCCAGCAGCTGGACAGGGGGAACGACTGAAGCTTTCTTT
TRBV15	TRBD1	-	TRBJ2-1	CTTNGQGYNGQFF	TGTACCACCAACGGACAGGGTTACAATGGGCAGTTCTTC
TRBV5-1	TRBD1	many	TRBJ2-7	CASRLDRGPYEQYF	TGCGCCAGCAGGCTGGACAGGGGTCCCTACGAGCAGTACTTC
TRBV20-1	TRBD2	-	TRBJ2-1	CSARLAGGVDEQFF	TGCAGTGCTAGGCTAGCGGGGGGTGTCGATGAGCAGTTCTTC
TRBV27	-	many	TRBJ1-1	CASSLGGTWNTEAFF	TGTGCCAGCAGTTTAGGGGGCACTTGGAACACTGAAGCTTTCTTT
TRBV7-9	-	many	TRBJ2-5	CASSGDLERTQYF	TGTGCCAGCAGTGGGGATTTAGAGAGGACCCAGTACTTC
TRBV19	-	many	TRBJ1-5	CASSIAAGRSNQPQHF	TGTGCCAGTAGTATAGCGGCAGGGAGGAGCAATCAGCCCCAGCATTTT
TRBV7-9	-	many	TRBJ1-1	CASSLMWGARTEAFF	TGTGCCAGCAGCTTAATGTGGGGGGCGAGGACTGAAGCTTTCTTT